This T cell receptor beta chain was observed in a study of blood T cell repertoires in COVID-19. Notes on this clone: The germline gene is not matched at one end of the junction; a read error may be the cause.

Measured with immunoSEQ multiplex PCR; TCRdb has only the in-frame clones, and not every one. The sample contains roughly 140,000 clones, around 86% of which appear only once. CDR1 is GTSNPN and CDR2 is SVGIG in the germline V gene (reference sequence). CDR3 length: 15 residues. Sequenced: PBMCs or T cells enriched from blood (not recorded which). The receptor comes from a man aged 55 to 70 who had recovered from COVID-19. The V gene is TRBV30, the J gene TRBJ1-4, with D maybe TRBD1 (5 bases). This chain's CDR3 is CAWSPHTTGGEKLFF. CDR3 nucleotides: TGTGCCTGGAGTCCACACACCACGGGGGGAGAAAAGCTGTTTTTT.